These T cell receptor beta chains were read from a single sample in a study of cytomegalovirus exposure and HLA in healthy donors. Clones were sequenced by immunoSEQ multiplex PCR, and TCRdb holds only the in-frame ones, with some missing. The data contain 150,000 to 200,000 clones, 80% to 85% of them singletons. The sample consisted of PBMCs. The source of these receptors is a woman in her twenties or thirties in good health and CMV-seronegative. CDR3s include the opening cysteine and the closing phenylalanine or tryptophan. D genes are given only for firm matches. The size of a clone is reported for some rows only, either as once, few or many, or as a class for expanded clones.

j_gene | v_gene | abundance | d_gene | CDR3aa | CDR3nt
TRBJ2-7 | TRBV27 | NA | TRBD2 | CASSPLSGRGSYEQYF | TGTGCCAGCAGTCCCCTGAGTGGGAGGGGATCCTACGAGCAGTACTTC
TRBJ2-7 | TRBV7-9 | NA | TRBD1 | CASSSAGQGAREQYF | TGTGCCAGCAGCTCCGCGGGACAGGGGGCGAGGGAGCAGTACTTC
TRBJ1-4 | TRBV19 | once | TRBD1 | CASIRQGTNEKLFF | TGTGCCAGTATCCGACAGGGGACTAATGAAAAACTGTTTTTT
TRBJ1-5 | TRBV29-1 | NA | TRBD1 | CSVETGEDQPQHF | TGCAGCGTTGAGACAGGGGAGGACCAGCCCCAGCATTTT
TRBJ2-7 | TRBV10-3 | NA | TRBD1 | CAIRRDREGEQYF | TGTGCCATCAGACGGGACAGAGAGGGCGAGCAGTACTTC
TRBJ2-7 | TRBV28 | NA | TRBD2 | CASSWGGTSGYEQYF | TGTGCCAGCAGCTGGGGGGGGACTAGTGGCTACGAGCAGTACTTC
TRBJ2-7 | TRBV7-2 | NA | NA | CASSLEFIAYEQYF | TGTGCCAGCAGCTTAGAGTTCATAGCCTACGAGCAGTACTTC
TRBJ1-5 | TRBV28 | NA | NA | CASSLFGQGSNQPQHF | TGTGCCAGCAGTTTATTCGGGCAGGGAAGCAATCAGCCCCAGCATTTT
TRBJ1-5 | TRBV5-8 | once | TRBD1 | CASSFQRTGVDSQPQHF | TGTGCCAGCAGCTTCCAGCGGACAGGGGTCGATTCGCAGCCCCAGCATTTT
TRBJ2-7 | TRBV6-4 | few | TRBD2 | CARLIAGPYEQYF | TGTGCCAGGCTGATAGCGGGCCCCTACGAGCAGTACTTC
TRBJ2-7 | TRBV5-1 | NA | TRBD2 | CASRTGTSPYEQYF | TGCGCCAGCCGTACTGGGACTAGCCCCTACGAGCAGTACTTC
TRBJ2-2 | TRBV6-6 | NA | NA | CASAPEFAGELFF | TGTGCCAGCGCTCCGGAGTTCGCCGGGGAGCTGTTTTTT
TRBJ1-2 | TRBV9 | NA | TRBD1 | CASSGYRGQGGYTF | TGTGCCAGCAGCGGATACAGGGGGCAAGGAGGCTACACCTTC
TRBJ1-1 | TRBV6-1 | NA | TRBD1 | CASRGRQGNTEAFF | TGTGCCAGCAGGGGCAGACAGGGGAACACTGAAGCTTTCTTT
TRBJ2-1 | TRBV7-2 | NA | TRBD1 | CASGTGRSTEQFF | TGTGCCAGCGGGACAGGGCGGTCCACTGAGCAGTTCTTC
TRBJ1-3 | TRBV18 | NA | NA | CASSPSGAADTIYF | TGTGCCAGCTCACCGTCAGGGGCAGCGGACACCATATATTTT
TRBJ2-7 | TRBV11-2 | NA | NA | CASSLGLDLEQYF | TGTGCCAGCAGCTTAGGCCTGGACTTGGAGCAGTACTTC
TRBJ2-7 | TRBV28 | NA | TRBD2 | CASAGTSGGEQYF | TGTGCCAGCGCCGGGACTAGCGGGGGCGAGCAGTACTTC
TRBJ2-7 | TRBV6-6 | NA | NA | CASSFLEIAESYEQYF | TGTGCCAGCAGTTTCCTCGAAATAGCGGAAAGCTACGAGCAGTACTTC
TRBJ2-3 | TRBV5-1 | NA | NA | CASSQNADTQYF | TGCGCCAGCAGCCAAAATGCAGATACGCAGTATTTT
TRBJ2-7 | TRBV19 | NA | TRBD1 | CASTSGQGFPYEQYF | TGTGCCAGTACCTCTGGACAGGGGTTCCCCTACGAGCAGTACTTC
TRBJ1-5 | TRBV4-1 | NA | NA | CASSQTLTGLDQPQHF | TGCGCCAGCAGCCAAACCCTCACAGGGCTCGATCAGCCCCAGCATTTT
TRBJ2-6 | TRBV2 | NA | NA | CASSPEGAGANVLTF | TGTGCCAGCAGTCCCGAGGGAGCTGGGGCCAACGTCCTGACTTTC
TRBJ2-5 | TRBV4-3 | NA | NA | CASSRHRDKETQYF | TGCGCCAGCAGCCGACACCGGGACAAGGAGACCCAGTACTTC
TRBJ2-7 | TRBV7-6 | NA | TRBD2 | CASSLGSAGGSYEQYF | TGTGCCAGCAGCTTGGGATCAGCGGGAGGATCCTACGAGCAGTACTTC
TRBJ2-4 | TRBV15 | NA | NA | CATRHPGGAKNIQYF | TGTGCCACCAGACACCCCGGGGGAGCCAAAAACATTCAGTACTTC
TRBJ2-1 | TRBV5-1 | few | TRBD2 | CASSWGGMNEQFF | TGCGCCAGCAGCTGGGGGGGGATGAATGAGCAGTTCTTC
TRBJ2-7 | TRBV28 | NA | NA | CASIPAGTYEQYF | TGTGCCAGCATCCCGGCGGGGACCTACGAGCAGTACTTC
TRBJ1-6 | TRBV18 | NA | TRBD1 | CASSRDRGADSPLHF | TGTGCCAGCTCAAGGGACAGGGGCGCAGATTCACCCCTCCACTTT
TRBJ2-5 | TRBV2 | NA | NA | CASSGSGLPQETQYF | TGTGCCAGCAGCGGGTCGGGACTCCCCCAGGAGACCCAGTACTTC
TRBJ1-5 | TRBV28 | NA | NA | CASSFRRQAGNQPQHF | TGTGCCAGCAGTTTCAGGAGGCAGGCCGGCAATCAGCCCCAGCATTTT
TRBJ2-7 | TRBV25-1 | NA | NA | CASNFVGGYEQYF | TGTGCCAGCAATTTCGTCGGGGGATACGAGCAGTACTTC
TRBJ2-2 | TRBV7-9 | NA | TRBD2 | CASSQVSVAGGPSGELFF | TGTGCCAGCAGTCAAGTCTCCGTCGCGGGAGGGCCGTCCGGGGAGCTGTTTTTT
TRBJ1-5 | TRBV7-2 | NA | TRBD1 | CASSLNYGQGGQPQHF | TGTGCCAGCAGCCTAAATTACGGACAGGGCGGCCAGCCCCAGCATTTT
TRBJ2-5 | TRBV19 | NA | NA | CASSIVRLSRKKETQYF | TGTGCCAGTAGTATAGTGCGGTTAAGCCGAAAAAAAGAGACCCAGTACTTC
TRBJ2-5 | TRBV20-1 | NA | NA | CSASRKETQYF | TGCAGTGCTAGTAGAAAAGAGACCCAGTACTTC
TRBJ2-1 | TRBV29-1 | NA | TRBD2 | CSVTWLAGVYEQFF | TGCAGCGTCACATGGCTAGCGGGGGTATATGAGCAGTTCTTC
TRBJ1-2 | TRBV12-5 | NA | NA | CASGLVLLDGYTF | TGTGCTAGTGGTTTGGTACTTTTAGATGGCTACACCTTC
TRBJ2-7 | TRBV27 | NA | TRBD2 | CASSPWTSGTSGAIPYEQYF | TGTGCCAGCAGTCCCTGGACCAGTGGGACTAGCGGGGCGATTCCCTACGAGCAGTACTTC
TRBJ2-7 | TRBV28 | once | NA | CASSSGGLYEQYF | TGTGCCAGCAGCTCTGGAGGGCTCTACGAGCAGTACTTC
TRBJ2-5 | TRBV29-1 | NA | NA | CSVASSDGWETQYF | TGCAGCGTTGCATCTAGTGATGGTTGGGAGACCCAGTACTTC
TRBJ1-2 | TRBV7-2 | NA | NA | CASSPPKAGAYGYTF | TGTGCCAGCAGCCCCCCCAAGGCAGGGGCCTATGGCTACACCTTC
TRBJ1-5 | TRBV18 | NA | NA | CASSPNRGLSNQPQHF | TGTGCCAGCTCACCAAACCGGGGTCTCAGCAATCAGCCCCAGCATTTT
TRBJ1-2 | TRBV2 | few | NA | CASSVEADALYGYTF | TGTGCCAGCAGTGTAGAGGCCGACGCCCTCTATGGCTACACCTTC
TRBJ2-7 | TRBV7-8 | NA | TRBD1 | CASSLQGAKYEQYF | TGTGCCAGCAGCTTACAGGGGGCTAAGTACGAGCAGTACTTC
TRBJ2-5 | TRBV7-9 | once | TRBD2 | CASSPGTSGTETQYF | TGTGCCAGCAGCCCCGGGACTAGCGGGACGGAGACCCAGTACTTC
TRBJ1-6 | TRBV7-6 | NA | TRBD1 | CASTRDRVNSPLHF | TGTGCCAGCACTAGGGACAGGGTCAATTCACCCCTCCACTTT
TRBJ2-5 | TRBV19 | NA | NA | CASSIEYKQETQYF | TGTGCCAGTAGTATAGAATACAAACAAGAGACCCAGTACTTC
TRBJ2-7 | TRBV19 | NA | TRBD1 | CASSSTGGTMNEQYF | TGTGCCAGTAGTTCTACAGGGGGAACGATGAACGAGCAGTACTTC
TRBJ2-7 | TRBV28 | NA | TRBD2 | CASRSGGAYYEQYF | TGTGCCAGCAGGAGCGGGGGGGCCTACTACGAGCAGTACTTC
TRBJ2-3 | TRBV7-2 | few | NA | CASRTRGPGGDTQYF | TGTGCCAGCAGGACGCGGGGGCCTGGCGGAGATACGCAGTATTTT
TRBJ2-7 | TRBV18 | NA | TRBD1 | CASSPSPTGAEQYF | TGTGCCAGCTCACCAAGTCCGACAGGGGCCGAGCAGTACTTC